The 16 T cell receptor beta chains below come from one sample, sequenced in a study of cytomegalovirus exposure and HLA in healthy donors. The PCR used 60 Vbeta and 13 Jbeta primers. Sequenced by immunoSEQ multiplex PCR; TCRdb stores in-frame clones only, minus some. The table for this sample gives 80,000 to 100,000 clones. The source material was PBMCs. The receptors were sampled from a middle-aged man in good health and CMV-seronegative.

The genes are TRBV5-4 and TRBJ2-3, with TRBD1 identical over 7 bases. V was pared by 2 bases and J by 0 bases, with 3 bases of the junction left unmatched. The CDR3 contains 15 residues. The V gene's germline CDR1 is SGHNT and CDR2 YYREEE (reference sequence). The CDR3 nucleotides read TGTGCCAGCAGCTTTAGACAGGGAAGCACAGATACGCAGTATTTT. Its protein product is CASSFRQGSTDTQYF. The entire variable domain, with the rest obtained from reference TRBV5-4 and TRBJ2-3, is as follows: ETGVTQSPTHLIKTRGQQVTLRCSSQSGHNTVSWYQQALGQGPQFIFQYYREEENGRGNFPPRFSGLQFPNYSSELNVNALELDDSALYLCASSFRQGSTDTQYFGPGTRLTVL.

The rearrangement uses TRBV7-2 and TRBJ2-7, with 8 bases fitting TRBD2. This CDR3 region has 14 residues. V gave up 4 bases and J gave up 3 bases; unmatched junction bases: 5. Germline V gene data show CDR1 as SGHTA and CDR2 as FQGNSA. CDR3 sequence (DNA): TGTGCCAGCAGCTCCCTAAGCGGGGGCTACGAGCAGTACTTC. Translation gives CASSSLSGGYEQYF. Filled out from reference TRBV7-2 and TRBJ2-7, the complete variable domain reads GAGVSQSPSNKVTEKGKDVELRCDPISGHTALYWYRQSLGQGLEFLIYFQGNSAPDKSGLPSDRFSAERTGGSVSTLTIQRTQQEDSAVYLCASSSLSGGYEQYFGPGTRLTVT.

The rearrangement joins TRBV5-1 to TRBJ1-3, with a possible D match to TRBD1 (5 bases). The CDR3 totals 15 residues. V was pared by 4 bases and J by 0 bases, with 11 bases between. Germline V CDR1 and CDR2: SGHRS, YFSETQ. The CDR3 sequence: CASSPQVFSGNTIYF. CDR3 DNA sequence: TGCGCCAGCAGCCCACAGGTCTTCTCTGGAAACACCATATATTTT.

V and J are TRBV11-1 and TRBJ2-7, with 8 positions matching TRBD1. Germline loops: CDR1 SGHAT, CDR2 FQDESV (reference sequence). This CDR3 contains 14 residues. V shed 7 bases, J shed 0 bases, and the junction held 5 bases outside the gene matches. The CDR3: CASTFTGGSYEQYF. In nucleotides, the CDR3 is TGTGCCAGCACCTTTACAGGGGGCTCCTACGAGCAGTACTTC. The whole variable domain, filled in from reference TRBV11-1 and TRBJ2-7, reads EAEVAQSPRYKITEKSQAVAFWCDPISGHATLYWYRQILGQGPELLVQFQDESVVDDSQLPKDRFSAERLKGVDSTLKIQPAELGDSAMYLCASTFTGGSYEQYFGPGTRLTVT.

V usage is TRBV6-6 and J usage is TRBJ2-7; 10 bases fit TRBD2. CDR1 MNHNY and CDR2 SVGAGI come from the germline V gene (reference sequence). CDR3 size: 14 residues. Trimming removed 6 bases from V and 3 bases from J; junction bases left unmatched: 5. CDR3 in DNA: TGTGCCAGCAGAACCCCTAGCGGGGGCTACGAGCAGTACTTC. Protein: CASRTPSGGYEQYF.

This chain uses TRBV19 with TRBJ2-3; tentatively, D is TRBD1 (5 bases). Germline values: CDR1 LNHDA, CDR2 SQIVND (reference sequence). V dropped 6 bases and J dropped 2 bases, with 12 bases sitting between them. This CDR3 contains 14 residues. The CDR3 protein is CASRPTASTDTQYF. The CDR3 DNA is TGTGCCAGTAGGCCGACAGCCTCCACAGATACGCAGTATTTT. The entire variable domain, with the rest obtained from reference TRBV19 and TRBJ2-3, is as follows: DGGITQSPKYLFRKEGQNVTLSCEQNLNHDAMYWYRQDPGQGLRLIYYSQIVNDFQKGDIAEGYSVSREKKESFPLTVTSAQKNPTAFYLCASRPTASTDTQYFGPGTRLTVL.

This sequence joins TRBV27 and TRBJ2-7; D uncertain. CDR1 MNHEY and CDR2 SMNVEV come from the germline V gene (reference sequence). The CDR3 spans 15 residues. Trimming left V 2 bases short and J 2 bases short, with 13 bases between. CDR3 coding DNA: TGTGCCAGCAGTTTAAATTTGAACGGAGCCTACGAGCAGTACTTC. Amino acid sequence: CASSLNLNGAYEQYF.

The V and J genes are TRBV18 and TRBJ1-2; 7 bases align to TRBD1. The CDR3 extends over 13 amino acids. The V gene's germline CDR1 is KGHSH and CDR2 LQKENI. V lost 3 bases to trimming and J lost 6 bases; unmatched junction nucleotides: 4. CDR3 bases: TGTGCCAGCTCACCGGCGACAGGGAATGGCTACACCTTC. It encodes CASSPATGNGYTF.

The CDR3 DNA reads as TGTGCCACCAGCAGAGCCGGCAGGTACAATGAGCAGTTCTTC. Translation: CATSRAGRYNEQFF. The V gene is TRBV15, the J gene TRBJ2-1; D ambiguous. This CDR3 region has 14 residues. CDR1 and CDR2 from the germline V gene are LNHNV and YYDKDF (reference sequence). V shed 1 base and J shed 4 bases, with 8 bases lying between them.

The V gene is TRBV28, the J gene TRBJ2-2, with D possibly being TRBD1 (6 bases). Looked up from germline, CDR1 is MDHEN and CDR2 is SYDVKM. The ends were cut back, 7 bases at V and 1 base at J, with 13 bases in the middle. This CDR3 contains 15 residues. The CDR3 DNA follows: TGTGCCAGCAAAGCCCAGGGGTGGAACACCGGGGAGCTGTTTTTT. It encodes CASKAQGWNTGELFF.

This rearrangement joins TRBV21-1 to TRBJ1-5; no check of the table's D call, TRBD1, against the DNA was made. TRBV21-1 is marked as a pseudogene. This CDR3 comprises 19 residues. The CDR3 sequence is CASSQGGQGKFKGNQPQHF. The DNA of the CDR3 is TGTGCCAGCAGCCAGGGGGGACAGGGGAAGTTTAAGGGCAATCAGCCCCAGCATTTT.

CDR3 region: CASSPGLAGQETQYF. In DNA form, the CDR3 reads TGTGCCAGCAGCCCGGGACTAGCGGGGCAAGAGACCCAGTACTTC. The chain uses TRBV6-1 and TRBJ2-5, with 13 bases identical to TRBD2. The germline CDR1 and CDR2 sequences are MNHNS and SASEGT. This CDR3 contains 15 residues. V dropped 6 bases and J dropped 2; count of bases not matched to a gene: 3.

The chain has TRBV7-8 and TRBJ2-1, with D possibly matching TRBD2 (5 bases). The germline V gene has CDR1 SGHVS and CDR2 FQNEAQ. V lost 3 bases, J lost 0 bases, and 9 bases lay in between. The CDR3 is 15 residues long. The CDR3 DNA reads as TGTGCCAGCAGCTTCGGGGTGAACTCCTACAATGAGCAGTTCTTC. Translated: CASSFGVNSYNEQFF.

This rearrangement joins TRBV28 to TRBJ1-2; TRBD1 might be the D (6 bases). Germline assignment: CDR1 MDHEN and CDR2 SYDVKM. V was trimmed by 3 bases and J by 4 bases, leaving 6 bases between them. This CDR3 has 12 amino acids. Here the CDR3 reads CASSLDSYGYTF. For the CDR3, the DNA is TGTGCCAGCAGTTTGGACAGCTATGGCTACACCTTC.

The chain has TRBV7-2 and TRBJ1-1, with 7 bases fitting TRBD1. This CDR3 comprises 14 residues. The germline V gene has CDR1 SGHTA and CDR2 FQGNSA. Unmatched junction bases numbered 4, after V lost 5 bases and J lost 1 base. This CDR3 reads CASSPRTGNTEAFF. The CDR3 bases are TGTGCCAGCAGCCCTCGGACAGGGAACACTGAAGCTTTCTTT.

In nucleotides, the CDR3 is TGTGCCAGCAGCGGGGGACAGGGGGCCTACAATGAGCAGTTCTTC. The encoded protein is CASSGGQGAYNEQFF. V gene TRBV7-9 combines with J gene TRBJ2-1, with TRBD1 identical over 11 bases. CDR1 SEHNR and CDR2 FQNEAQ come from the germline V gene (reference sequence). Trimming cost V 5 bases and J 2 bases; bases outside gene matches: 2. The CDR3 totals 15 residues.